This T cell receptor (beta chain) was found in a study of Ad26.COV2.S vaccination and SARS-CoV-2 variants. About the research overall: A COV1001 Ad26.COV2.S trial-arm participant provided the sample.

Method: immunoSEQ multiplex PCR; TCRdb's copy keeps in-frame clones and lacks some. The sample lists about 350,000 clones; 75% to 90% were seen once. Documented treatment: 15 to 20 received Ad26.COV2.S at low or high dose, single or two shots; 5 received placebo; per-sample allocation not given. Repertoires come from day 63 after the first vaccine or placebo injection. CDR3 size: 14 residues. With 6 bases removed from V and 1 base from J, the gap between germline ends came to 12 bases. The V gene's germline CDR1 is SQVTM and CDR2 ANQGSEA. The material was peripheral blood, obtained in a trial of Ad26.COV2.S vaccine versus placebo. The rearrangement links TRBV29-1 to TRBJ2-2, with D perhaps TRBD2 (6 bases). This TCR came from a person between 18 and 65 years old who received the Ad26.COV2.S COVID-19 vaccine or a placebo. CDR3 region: CSVVRGGNTGELFF. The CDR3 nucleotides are TGCAGCGTCGTTCGGGGAGGGAACACCGGGGAGCTGTTTTTT.